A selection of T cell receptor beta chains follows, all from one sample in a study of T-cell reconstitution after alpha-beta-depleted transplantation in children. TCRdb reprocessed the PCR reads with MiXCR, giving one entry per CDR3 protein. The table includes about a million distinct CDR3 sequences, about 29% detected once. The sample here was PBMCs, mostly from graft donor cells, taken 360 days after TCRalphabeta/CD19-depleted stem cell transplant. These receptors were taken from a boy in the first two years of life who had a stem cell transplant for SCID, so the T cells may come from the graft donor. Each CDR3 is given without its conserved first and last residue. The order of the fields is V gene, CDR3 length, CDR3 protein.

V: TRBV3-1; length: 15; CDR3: ASSQGLGRSSNNEQF
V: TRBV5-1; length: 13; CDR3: ASSLGGQTYNEQF
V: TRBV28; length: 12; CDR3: ASSFSGLGYEQY
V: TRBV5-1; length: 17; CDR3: ASSFPYPGLNPNTGELF
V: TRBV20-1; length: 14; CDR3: SAPSLGGVGTDTQY
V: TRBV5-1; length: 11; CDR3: ASTREGNTEAF
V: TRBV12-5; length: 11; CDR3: ASAVWGTDTQY
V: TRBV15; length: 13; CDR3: ATSRGGAGDTEAF
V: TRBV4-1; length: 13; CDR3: ASSRPPGLGDTQY
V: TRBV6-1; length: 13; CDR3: ASSVGRASNQPQH
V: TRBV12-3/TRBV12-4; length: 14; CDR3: ASSSPRLAGYNEQF
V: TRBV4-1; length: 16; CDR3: ASSQLPETSGGYNEQF
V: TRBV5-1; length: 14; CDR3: ASSTTTGPDYNEQF
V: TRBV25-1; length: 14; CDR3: ASSSGILANTGELF
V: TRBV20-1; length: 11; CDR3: SAEGVIQETQY
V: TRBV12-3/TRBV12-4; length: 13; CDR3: ASSSGGRYTGELF
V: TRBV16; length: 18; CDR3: ASSQWGDRANPVSYNEQF
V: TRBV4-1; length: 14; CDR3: ASSQVPGQGRDTQY
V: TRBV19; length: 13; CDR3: ASSLPTRGRNEQF
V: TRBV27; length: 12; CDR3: ASSYASGAYEQY
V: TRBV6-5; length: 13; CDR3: ASSPTGTGNYEQY
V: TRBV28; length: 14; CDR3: ASSSPGQATNEKLF
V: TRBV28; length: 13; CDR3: ASSSPTPAKNIQY
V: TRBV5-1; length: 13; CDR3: ASSLEQTAQETQY
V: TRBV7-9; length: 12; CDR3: ASSLLMNTGELF
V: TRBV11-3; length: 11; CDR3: ASSLDQNTEAF
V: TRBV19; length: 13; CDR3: ASSPSGLPYNEQF
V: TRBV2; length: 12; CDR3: ASSSTAVSYEQY
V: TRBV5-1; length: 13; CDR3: ASSLQEGGTDTQY
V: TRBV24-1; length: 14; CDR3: ATSSLTGGPTDTQY
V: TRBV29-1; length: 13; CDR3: SVEKGQDPLYGYT
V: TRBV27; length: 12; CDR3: ASSAPPGGTTQY
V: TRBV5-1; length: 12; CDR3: ASSVGHKTGELF
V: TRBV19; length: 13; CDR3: ASRTGSRSNQPQH
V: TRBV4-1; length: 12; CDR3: ASSQPTAYQPQH
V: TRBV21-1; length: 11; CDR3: ASSKVLGYEQY
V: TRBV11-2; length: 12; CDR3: ASSPWDRNYEQY
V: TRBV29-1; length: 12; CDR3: SALRATYPYEQY
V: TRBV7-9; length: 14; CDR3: ASSLPPGANTGELF
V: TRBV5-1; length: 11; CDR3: ASSFGVDDEQY
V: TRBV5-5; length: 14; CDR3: ASSLASTSTNYEQY